This T cell receptor (beta chain) emerged from a study of cytomegalovirus exposure and HLA in healthy donors. The CDR3 totals 13 residues. Germline CDR1 is SQVTM and CDR2 is ANQGSEA. The trim removed 4 bases at V and 5 bases at J, leaving 4 bases unmatched. General study findings and limits: Most TCR sequences were uncommon, yet certain public TCRs appeared in many donors. The authors listed around 150 TCR beta chains as cytomegalovirus-associated.

With regard to this clone: Its antigen is not known.

Here immunoSEQ multiplex PCR was the method, and the copy in TCRdb shows in-frame clones only, minus some. Of 150,000 to 200,000 clones listed, 89% were seen once; the top ten hold approximately 10%. From the roughly 110-subject validation cohort, which was separate from the roughly 690-subject first cohort, the donors were drawn. The chain combines TRBV29-1 with TRBJ2-3; 9 positions agree with TRBD2. The sequenced material came from PBMCs. This clonotype originated in a woman under 30 in good health and CMV-seropositive. The CDR3 bases are TGCAGCGTTGGTAGCGGGAGCGGAGATACGCAGTATTTT. Protein: CSVGSGSGDTQYF.